One T cell receptor beta chain is described in this entry. The data were obtained in a study of blood T cell repertoires in COVID-19. Study as a whole: COVID-19 samples, acute and convalescent, were from the United States, Italy and Spain. The analysed material was cDNA or gDNA that came from T cells, B-cell-depleted T cells, or PBMCs.

Per the original data handling: Amplification of reference gene primers provided the estimated nucleated cell counts. The method was immunoSEQ multiplex PCR; TCRdb's version includes in-frame clones alone and lacks a portion of them. Clone size and V and J calls were adopted from that table, with D and trimming inferred from the DNA. The table shows around 20,000 clones, with 87% occurring only once. The CDR3 length is 13 residues. The chain carries TRBV21-1 and TRBJ2-1; the table's D gene call, TRBD2, was not cross checked with the DNA. TRBV21-1 is annotated as a pseudogene. This sequence originates from a human donor with active COVID-19. The donor label of this sample is uncertain. The sequenced material came from peripheral blood. The CDR3 nucleotides are TGTGCCAGCAGCAAATTCCGGGAGGATGAGCAGTTCTTC. Its translation is CASSKFREDEQFF.